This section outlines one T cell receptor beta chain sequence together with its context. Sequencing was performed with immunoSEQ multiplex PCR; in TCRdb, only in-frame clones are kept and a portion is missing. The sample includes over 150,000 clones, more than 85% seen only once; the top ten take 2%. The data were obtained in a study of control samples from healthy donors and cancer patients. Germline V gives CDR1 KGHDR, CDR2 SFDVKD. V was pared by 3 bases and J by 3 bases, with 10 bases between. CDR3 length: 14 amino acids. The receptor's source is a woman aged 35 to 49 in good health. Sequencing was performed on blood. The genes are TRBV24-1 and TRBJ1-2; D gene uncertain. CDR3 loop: CATSDGSVHYGYTF. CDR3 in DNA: TGTGCCACCAGTGATGGTAGCGTTCACTATGGCTACACCTTC.